This T cell receptor (beta chain) was recovered during a study of regulatory T cells in long-lasting Graves disease. Described time point: persistent/refractory GD, antithyroid drugs over 5 years with positive TRAb. Researchers made the TCR library from RNA that was extracted from PBMCs. Patients came from an endocrinology department in Xi'an, China. About this clonotype itself: The antigen is undetermined.

Study-wide points: It was in persistent disease that TRBV28, TRBJ1-2 and TRBJ2-5 were favored. Persistent cases of Graves' showed reduced TCR diversity relative to newly diagnosed patients.

Trimming removed 7 bases from V and 0 bases from J, with 19 bases in between. This CDR3 contains 17 residues. Per germline, CDR1 LNHDA and CDR2 SQIVND (reference sequence). CDR3 regions were amplified by Arm-PCR using iRepertoire HTBI primers to build TCR beta libraries. TCRdb reprocessed the multiplex PCR reads with MiXCR, giving one entry per CDR3 protein. The sample carries about 470,000 distinct CDR3 sequences, around 21% recorded once. The chain is built from TRBV19 and TRBJ1-5; possibly TRBD1 for D (5 bases). This receptor was identified in a female donor with Graves disease. The sequenced sample was peripheral blood mononuclear cells (PBMCs), obtained when the disease was refractory, from a patient treated with antithyroid drugs. The CDR3 is CASTSSTLTASNQPQHF. The CDR3 region has the DNA TGTGCCAGTACCTCCTCTACCCTGACAGCTAGCAATCAGCCCCAGCATTTT.